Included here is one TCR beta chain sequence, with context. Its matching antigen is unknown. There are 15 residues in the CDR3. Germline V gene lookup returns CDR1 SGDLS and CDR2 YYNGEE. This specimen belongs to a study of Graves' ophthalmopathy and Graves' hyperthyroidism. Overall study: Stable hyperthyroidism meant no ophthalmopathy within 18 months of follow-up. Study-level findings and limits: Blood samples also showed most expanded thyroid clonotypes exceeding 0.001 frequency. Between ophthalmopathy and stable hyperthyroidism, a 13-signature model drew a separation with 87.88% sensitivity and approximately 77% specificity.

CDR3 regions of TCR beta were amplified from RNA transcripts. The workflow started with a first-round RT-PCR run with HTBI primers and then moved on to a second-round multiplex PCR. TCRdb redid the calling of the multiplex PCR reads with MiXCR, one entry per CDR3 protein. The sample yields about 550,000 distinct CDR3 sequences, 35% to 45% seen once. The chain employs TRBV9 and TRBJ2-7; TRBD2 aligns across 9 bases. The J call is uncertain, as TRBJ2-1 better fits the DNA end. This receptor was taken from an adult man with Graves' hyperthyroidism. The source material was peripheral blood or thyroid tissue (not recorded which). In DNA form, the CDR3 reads TGTGCCAGCAGCGTAGGACTAGCGGATATCAATGAGCAGTTCTTC. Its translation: CASSVGLADINEQFF.